Reported below is one T cell receptor (beta chain). Its antigen is unknown. Base qualities are not recorded, but no much larger clone differs from it by a single base. What the treatment or condition label conveys for this sample: live attenuated yellow fever vaccine strain. At each blood-draw timepoint, two biological replicates of bulk PBMCs were obtained. PBMCs were isolated from peripheral blood using a standard Ficoll-Paque protocol. TriZol was used to extract RNA from bulk PBMCs, CD4 and CD8 fractions, and dextramer-positive and dextramer-negative fractions. Reading the germline V gene gives CDR1 SGHVS and CDR2 FQNEAQ. V is reduced by 4 bases and J by 6 bases, leaving a spacing of 10 bases between them. From the cysteine up to the phenylalanine, the CDR3 has a length of 13 residues. Only CDR3 DNA is held: 39 bases, read in frame from base 1. These data are taken from a study of T cells after yellow fever vaccination (dated by TCRdb to about 2019). In terms of the full investigation: The SMART-Seq v4 Ultra Low Input RNA kit was used to prepare libraries from fractions with low cell numbers. To follow T-cell clones before and after primary and booster YFV17D yellow fever vaccination, bulk TCR alpha and beta repertoires were sequenced over time. The cohort comprised two healthy male donors, one aged 18 to 29 and one aged 30 to 39 years. Blood samples were taken at several timepoints before and after primary and secondary immunization, and bulk PBMC replicates and cell subsets were isolated. Results and caveats for the whole study, not just this receptor: Computational filtering was required because FACS-sorted repertoires could contain abundant contaminating clonotypes from the bulk population. The study included only two donors, which limits how far the findings can be generalized. Most clones expanded after primary vaccination were re-detected after the booster (almost 98% of CD4 and 88% of CD8), suggesting broad memory maintenance. The secondary T-cell response was weaker than the primary response but faster, peaking on day 5 instead of day 15. A small fraction of clonotypes showed up in both the CD4 and CD8 compartments, probably as a result of convergent recombination.

Synthesis of TCR cDNA relied on 5'RACE template switching, a step that introduced a universal primer site along with unique molecular identifiers. cDNA synthesis was primed from both the TCR alpha and TCR beta constant segments. Libraries were amplified in two PCR steps, with sample barcodes and sequencing adapters added in the second step. Libraries were sequenced on Illumina HiSeq 2500 (2x100 bp) or NovaSeq (2x150 bp). In the paper's pipeline: Demultiplexing of reads and collapsing into UMI consensus sequences were performed with MIGEC, and V(D)J alignment was carried out with MiXCR. Clonotypes responding to the vaccine were identified with edgeR on replicate PBMC samples, with the criteria of FDR below 0.01 and a log2 fold change above 5 up to day 15. Bulk clonotypes were assigned CD4 or CD8 identity according to which sequenced CD4 or CD8 repertoire held them at higher abundance. Starting from the raw public reads, TCRdb applied fastp trimming at Q25, assembled clones with MiXCR and retained in-frame beta chains. Every CDR3 protein is listed once, alongside the most common genes and DNA of its rows. TCRdb, not the authors, supplied the V and J calls. The sample table shows around 350,000 distinct CDR3 sequences, and more than 9% are seen once. 15% to 20% of the sample belongs to the ten largest clones.

This chain joins TRBV7-8 to TRBJ1-5; no D segment can be confidently identified. The sequence came from a man aged 18 to 29 who received the YFV17D yellow fever vaccine. Sequenced here: PBMCs, sampled on the day of the first yellow fever vaccination. The base sequence is TGTGCCAGCAGCTCCCAGGCCCGTCAGCCCCAGCATTTT. Its translation is CASSSQARQPQHF.